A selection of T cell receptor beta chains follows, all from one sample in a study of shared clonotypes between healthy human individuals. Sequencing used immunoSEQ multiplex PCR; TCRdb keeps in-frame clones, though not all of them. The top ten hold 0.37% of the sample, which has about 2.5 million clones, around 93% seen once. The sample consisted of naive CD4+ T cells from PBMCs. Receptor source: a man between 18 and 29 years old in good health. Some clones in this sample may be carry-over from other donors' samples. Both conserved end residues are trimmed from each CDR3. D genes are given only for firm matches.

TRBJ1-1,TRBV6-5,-,ASSYLGQIEAF
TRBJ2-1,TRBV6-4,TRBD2,ASSGSGTGEQF
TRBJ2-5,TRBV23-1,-,ASSQSSQAQY
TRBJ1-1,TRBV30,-,AWSVSRNTEAF
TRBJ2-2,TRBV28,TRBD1,ASSPGQQTGELF
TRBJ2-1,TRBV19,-,ASSPGWGPSYNEQF
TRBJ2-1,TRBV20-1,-,SATYNEQF
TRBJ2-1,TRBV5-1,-,ASSLNVLSSYNEQF
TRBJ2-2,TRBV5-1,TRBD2,ASMYLAGTGELF
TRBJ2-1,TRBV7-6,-,ASSLFRITRSSYNEQF
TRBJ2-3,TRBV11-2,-,ASSLDQSDTQY
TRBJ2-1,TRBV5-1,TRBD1,ASSQPDRGVVEQF
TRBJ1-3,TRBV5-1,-,ASSPDRVGLSSGNTIY
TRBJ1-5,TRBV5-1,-,ASSLGVGADSNQPQH
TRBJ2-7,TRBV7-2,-,ASSLSRFNEQY
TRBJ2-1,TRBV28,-,ASTQSGLLKNEQF
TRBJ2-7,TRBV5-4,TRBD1,ASSWDRVSIEQY
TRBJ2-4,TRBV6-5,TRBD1,ASSAGQGGYIQY
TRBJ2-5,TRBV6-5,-,ASRGAAGPQETQY
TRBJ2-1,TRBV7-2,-,ASSLVLGVSYNEQF
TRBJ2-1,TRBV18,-,ASSPGVADYNEQF
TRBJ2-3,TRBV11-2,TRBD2,ASRGLAGGGGQKGKAQY
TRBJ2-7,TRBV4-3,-,ASSRTVSGSYEQY
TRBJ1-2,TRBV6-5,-,ASSLPGPRGGYT
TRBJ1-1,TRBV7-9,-,ASSSAGILNTEAF
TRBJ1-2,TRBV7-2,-,ASSSRLTVRGYT